The T cell receptor (beta chain) under discussion was sequenced for a study of identical twins. There are 15 residues in the CDR3. Germline assignment: CDR1 MNHEY and CDR2 SVGAGI. V gave up 4 bases and J gave up 2 bases, with 15 bases separating them. A universal primer site was added by template switching, and unique molecular identifiers were carried by the cDNA. TCRdb analysed the 5' RACE reads with MiXCR anew, one entry per CDR3 protein. The sample includes around 240,000 distinct CDR3 sequences, approximately 10% seen only once; the top ten take over 8%. This sequence was found in a man aged 45-65 years in good health. Sequenced material: memory T cells sorted from blood. The V gene is TRBV6-5, the J gene TRBJ2-7; the D gene is possibly TRBD1 (6 bases). This CDR3 reads CASSSKGVYPYEQYF. CDR3 nucleotides: TGTGCCAGCAGTTCCAAGGGGGTTTACCCCTACGAGCAGTACTTC.